This T cell receptor (beta chain) was profiled in a study of early T cells in non-severe SARS-CoV-2 infection. Study-wide context: Sequencing of unsorted whole blood was done on bulk RNA, leaving chains unpaired.

The protocol attached unique molecular identifiers to individual cDNA molecules. TCRdb re-derived calls from the 5' RACE reads in MiXCR, one entry per CDR3 protein. The table records 85,000 to 90,000 distinct CDR3 sequences, roughly 14% of them present only once. This clonotype was seen only a few times. Its antigen is undetermined. Study outcomes and limitations: The study's VDJdb matching favored anti-spike CD8 responses and missed private and CD4 specificities.

Trimming took 4 bases from V and 0 from J, leaving 13 bases between them. Per germline, CDR1 MNHEY and CDR2 SMNVEV (reference sequence). This CDR3 region has 15 residues. The source is an adult who was a healthcare worker with PCR-confirmed SARS-CoV-2 infection or an uninfected control (not recorded which). The source material was whole blood. The chain couples TRBV27 to TRBJ2-7; tentatively, D is TRBD2 (5 bases). The CDR3 coding sequence is TGTGCCAGCAGTTCGAGGGCAGGAAGCTCCTACGAGCAGTACGTC. Translating gives CASSSRAGSSYEQYV.